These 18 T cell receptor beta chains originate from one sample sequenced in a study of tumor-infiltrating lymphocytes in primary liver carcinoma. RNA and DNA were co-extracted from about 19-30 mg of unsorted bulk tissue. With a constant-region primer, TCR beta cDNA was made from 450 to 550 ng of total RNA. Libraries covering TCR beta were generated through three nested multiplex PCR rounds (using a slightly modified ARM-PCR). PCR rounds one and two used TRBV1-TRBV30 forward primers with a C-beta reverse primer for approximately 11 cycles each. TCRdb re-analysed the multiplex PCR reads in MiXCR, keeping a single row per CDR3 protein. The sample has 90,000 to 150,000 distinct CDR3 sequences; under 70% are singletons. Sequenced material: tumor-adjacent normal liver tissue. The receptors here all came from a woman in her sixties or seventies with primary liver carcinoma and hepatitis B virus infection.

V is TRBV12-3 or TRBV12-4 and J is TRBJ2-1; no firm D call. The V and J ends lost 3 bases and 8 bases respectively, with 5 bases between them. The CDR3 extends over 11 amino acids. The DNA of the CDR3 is TGTGCCAGCAGTTTGTCCGATGAGCAGTTCTTC. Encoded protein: CASSLSDEQFF.

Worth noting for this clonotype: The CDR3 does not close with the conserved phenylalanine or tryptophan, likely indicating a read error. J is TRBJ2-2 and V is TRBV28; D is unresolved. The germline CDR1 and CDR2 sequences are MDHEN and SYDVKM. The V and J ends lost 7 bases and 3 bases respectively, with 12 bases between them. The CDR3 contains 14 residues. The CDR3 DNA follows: TGTGCCAGCACCCCGGTGGTAGACACCGGGGAGCTGTTTTTG. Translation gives CASTPVVDTGELFL.

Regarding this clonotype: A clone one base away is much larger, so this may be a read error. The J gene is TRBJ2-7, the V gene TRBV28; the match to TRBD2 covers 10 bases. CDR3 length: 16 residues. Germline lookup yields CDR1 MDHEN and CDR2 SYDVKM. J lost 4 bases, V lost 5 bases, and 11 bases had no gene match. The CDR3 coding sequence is TGTGCCAGCAGTCTTAGCGGGAGGACTAAGTTTTACGAGCAGTACTTC. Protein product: CASSLSGRTKFYEQYF.

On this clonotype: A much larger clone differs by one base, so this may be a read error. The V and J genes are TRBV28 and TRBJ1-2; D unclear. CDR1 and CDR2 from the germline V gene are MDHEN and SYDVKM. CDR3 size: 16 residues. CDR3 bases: TGTGCCAGCAGTTTGATCGGCACTTCCATTAACTATAGCTACACCTTC. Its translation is CASSLIGTSINYSYTF.

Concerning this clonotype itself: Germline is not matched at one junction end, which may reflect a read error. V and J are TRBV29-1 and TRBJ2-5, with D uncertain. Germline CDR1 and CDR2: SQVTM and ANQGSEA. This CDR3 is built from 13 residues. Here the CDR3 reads CSAPLLGRVTHYF. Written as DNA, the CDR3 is TGCAGCGCACCTCTTCTTGGTAGAGTGACCCACTACTTC. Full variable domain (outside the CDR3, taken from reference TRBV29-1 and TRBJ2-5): SAVISQKPSRDICQRGTSLTIQCQVDSQVTMMFWYRQQPGQSLTLIATANQGSEATYESGFVIDKFPISRPNLTFSTLTVSNMSPEDSSIYLCSAPLLGRVTHYFGPGTRLLVL.

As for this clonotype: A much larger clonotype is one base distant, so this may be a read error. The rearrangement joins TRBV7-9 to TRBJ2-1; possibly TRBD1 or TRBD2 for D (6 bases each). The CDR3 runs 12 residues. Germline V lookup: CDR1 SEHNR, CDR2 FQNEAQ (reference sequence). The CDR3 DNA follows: TGTACCAGCAGCTTATCACAGGGAGGGCAGTTCTTC. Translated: CTSSLSQGGQFF.

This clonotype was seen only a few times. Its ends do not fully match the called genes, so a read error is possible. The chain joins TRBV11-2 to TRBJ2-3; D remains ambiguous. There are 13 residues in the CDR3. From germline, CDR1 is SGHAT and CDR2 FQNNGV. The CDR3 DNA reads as TGTGCTAGCAGCTTAGATCGAGGAGATACGCAGCATTTC. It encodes CASSLDRGDTQHF.

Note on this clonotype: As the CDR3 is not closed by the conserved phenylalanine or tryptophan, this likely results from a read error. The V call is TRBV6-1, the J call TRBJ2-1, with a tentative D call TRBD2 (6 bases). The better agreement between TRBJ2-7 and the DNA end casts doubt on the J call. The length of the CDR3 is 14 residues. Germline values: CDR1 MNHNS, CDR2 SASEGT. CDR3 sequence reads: CASIVGVDYNEQYS. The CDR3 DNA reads TGTGCCAGCATCGTAGGAGTGGACTACAATGAGCAGTACTCC.

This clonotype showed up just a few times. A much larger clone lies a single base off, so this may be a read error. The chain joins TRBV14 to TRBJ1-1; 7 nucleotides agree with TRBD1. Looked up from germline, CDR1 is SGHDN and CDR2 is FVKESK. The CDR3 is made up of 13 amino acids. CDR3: CASRQDRDTEAFF. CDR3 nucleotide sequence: TGTGCCAGCAGGCAAGACAGGGACACTGAAGCTTTCTTT.

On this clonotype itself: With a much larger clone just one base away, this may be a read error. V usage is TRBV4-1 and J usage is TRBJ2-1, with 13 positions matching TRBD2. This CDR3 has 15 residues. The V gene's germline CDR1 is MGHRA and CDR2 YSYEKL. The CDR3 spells CDSSQGTSGTNERFF. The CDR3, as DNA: TGCGACAGCAGCCAAGGGACTAGCGGGACCAATGAGCGGTTCTTC.

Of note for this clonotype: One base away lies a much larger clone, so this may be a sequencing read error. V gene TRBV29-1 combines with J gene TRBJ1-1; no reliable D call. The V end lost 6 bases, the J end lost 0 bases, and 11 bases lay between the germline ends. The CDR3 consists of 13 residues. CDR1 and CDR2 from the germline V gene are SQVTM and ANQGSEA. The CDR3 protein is CSVSVVMNTEAFF. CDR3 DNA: TGCAGCGTCTCAGTAGTAATGAACACTGAAGCTTTCTTT.

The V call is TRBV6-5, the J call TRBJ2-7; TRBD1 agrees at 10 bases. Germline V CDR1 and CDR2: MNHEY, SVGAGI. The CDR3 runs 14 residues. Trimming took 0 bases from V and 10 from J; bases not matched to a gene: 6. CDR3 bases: TGTGCCAGCAGTTACTCGACAGGGGGCCCCGGACAGTACTTC. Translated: CASSYSTGGPGQYF.

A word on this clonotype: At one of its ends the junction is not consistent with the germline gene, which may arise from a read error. This chain's CDR3 is CTSSLMWVGTDTQYF. CDR3 nucleotides: TGTACCAGCAGCTTAATGTGGGTGGGCACAGATACGCAGTATTTT. The chain employs TRBV11-2 and TRBJ2-3; D gene uncertain. The CDR3 totals 15 residues. Germline assignment: CDR1 SGHAT and CDR2 FQNNGV.

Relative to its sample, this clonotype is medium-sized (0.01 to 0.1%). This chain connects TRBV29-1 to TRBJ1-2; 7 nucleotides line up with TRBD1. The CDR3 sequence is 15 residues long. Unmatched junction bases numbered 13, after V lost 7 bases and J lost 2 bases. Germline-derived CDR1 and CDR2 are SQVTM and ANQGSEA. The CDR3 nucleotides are TGCAGCGCGTGGGACTCGGGACAGCCAAACTATGGCTACACCTTC. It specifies CSAWDSGQPNYGYTF.

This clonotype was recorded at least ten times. The CDR3 sequence is CASSPRDRTYSEAFF. The CDR3 region has the DNA TGTGCCAGCAGTCCCCGGGACAGGACTTATAGTGAAGCTTTCTTT. The gene calls are TRBV6-6 and TRBJ1-1, with 8 positions matching TRBD1. The trim removed 5 bases at V and 7 bases at J, leaving 12 bases unmatched. CDR1 and CDR2 (germline): MNHNY, SVGAGI (reference sequence). This CDR3 is 15 amino acids long.

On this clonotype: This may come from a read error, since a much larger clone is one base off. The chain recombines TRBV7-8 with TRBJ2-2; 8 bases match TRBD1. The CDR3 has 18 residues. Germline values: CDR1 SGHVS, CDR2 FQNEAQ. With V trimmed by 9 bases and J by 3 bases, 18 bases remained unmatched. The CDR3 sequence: CARSTRTGLGADTGELFF. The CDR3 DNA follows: TGTGCCAGGAGCACCCGGACAGGGCTGGGGGCGGACACCGGGGAGCTGTTTTTT.

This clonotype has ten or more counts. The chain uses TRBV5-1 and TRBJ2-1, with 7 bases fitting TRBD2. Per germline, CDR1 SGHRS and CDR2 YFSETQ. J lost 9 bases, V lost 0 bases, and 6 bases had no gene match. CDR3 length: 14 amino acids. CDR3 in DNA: TGCGCCAGCAGCTTGGGGCGGGAGATGGGTGAGCAGTTCTTC. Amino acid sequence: CASSLGREMGEQFF.

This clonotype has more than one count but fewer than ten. Here the CDR3 reads CASSLRGTANTGELFF. CDR3 DNA sequence: TGCGCCAGCAGCTTGCGGGGAACTGCGAACACCGGGGAGCTGTTTTTT. The chain combines TRBV5-1 with TRBJ2-2; a possible D gene is TRBD2 (5 bases). The CDR3 totals 16 residues. V was pared by 1 base and J by 0 bases, with 10 bases between. The V gene's germline CDR1 is SGHRS and CDR2 YFSETQ.